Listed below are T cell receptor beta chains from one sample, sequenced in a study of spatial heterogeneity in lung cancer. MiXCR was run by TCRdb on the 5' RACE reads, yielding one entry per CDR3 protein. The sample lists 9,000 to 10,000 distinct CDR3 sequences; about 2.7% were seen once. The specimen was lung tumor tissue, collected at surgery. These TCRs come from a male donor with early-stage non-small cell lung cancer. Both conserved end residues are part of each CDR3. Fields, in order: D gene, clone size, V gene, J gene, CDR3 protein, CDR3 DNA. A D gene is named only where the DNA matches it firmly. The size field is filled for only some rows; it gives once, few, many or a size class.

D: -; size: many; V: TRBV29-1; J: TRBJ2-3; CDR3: CSVEDLSRVGWDTQYF; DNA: TGCAGCGTTGAAGATCTTTCCAGGGTAGGATGGGATACGCAGTATTTT
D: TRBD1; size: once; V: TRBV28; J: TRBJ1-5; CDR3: CASGTGDHQPQHF; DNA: TGTGCCAGCGGGACAGGGGATCATCAGCCCCAGCATTTT
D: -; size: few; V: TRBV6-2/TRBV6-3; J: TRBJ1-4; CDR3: CASSQGNGFKRATNEKLFF; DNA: TGTGCCAGCAGCCAAGGAAACGGTTTCAAACGAGCAACTAATGAAAAACTGTTTTTT
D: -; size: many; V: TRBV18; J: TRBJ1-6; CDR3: CASSGRGSNSPLHF; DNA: TGTGCCAGCTCCGGGCGGGGGAGTAATTCACCCCTCCACTTT
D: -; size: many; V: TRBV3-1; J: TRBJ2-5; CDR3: CASSQARPQETQYF; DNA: TGTGCCAGCAGCCAAGCCAGGCCTCAAGAGACCCAGTACTTC
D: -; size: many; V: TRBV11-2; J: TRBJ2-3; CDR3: CASSFKRGKTDTQYF; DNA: TGTGCCAGCAGCTTTAAACGGGGCAAAACAGATACGCAGTATTTT
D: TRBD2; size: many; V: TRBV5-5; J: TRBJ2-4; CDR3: CASSFLLAGGAKNIQYF; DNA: TGTGCCAGCAGCTTCCTATTAGCGGGGGGGGCCAAAAACATTCAGTACTTC
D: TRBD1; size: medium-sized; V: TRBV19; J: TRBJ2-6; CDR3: CATWTGYSGANVLTF; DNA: TGTGCCACTTGGACAGGGTACTCTGGGGCCAACGTCCTGACTTTC
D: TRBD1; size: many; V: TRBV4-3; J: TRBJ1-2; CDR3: CASSLRPPGQGGYGYTF; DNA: TGCGCCAGCAGCCTTCGGCCTCCGGGACAGGGTGGTTATGGCTACACCTTC
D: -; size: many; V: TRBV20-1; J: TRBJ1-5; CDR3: CSARDPRRGDYSNQPQHF; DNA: TGCAGTGCTAGAGATCCGCGCAGGGGCGATTATAGCAATCAGCCCCAGCATTTT
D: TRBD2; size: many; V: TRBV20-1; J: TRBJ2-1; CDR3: CSAPGFSGGRTSYNEQFF; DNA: TGCAGTGCTCCAGGGTTTAGCGGGGGCCGTACCTCCTACAATGAGCAGTTCTTC
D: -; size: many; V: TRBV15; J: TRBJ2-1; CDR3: CATSRAGTGYNEQFF; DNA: TGTGCCACCAGCAGAGCTGGAACGGGTTACAATGAGCAGTTCTTC
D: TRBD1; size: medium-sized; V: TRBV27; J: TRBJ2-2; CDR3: CASTLGGPNTGELFF; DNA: TGTGCCAGCACCCTAGGGGGCCCCAACACCGGGGAGCTGTTTTTT
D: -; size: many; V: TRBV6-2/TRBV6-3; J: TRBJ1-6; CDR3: CASSHPDPGASYNSPLHF; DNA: TGTGCCAGCAGCCACCCGGACCCAGGGGCGTCTTATAATTCACCCCTCCACTTT
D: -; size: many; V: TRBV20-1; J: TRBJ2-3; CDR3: CSARGSLDITDTQYF; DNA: TGCAGTGCTAGGGGTAGCCTCGACATCACAGATACGCAGTATTTT
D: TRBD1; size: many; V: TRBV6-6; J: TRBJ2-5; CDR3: CASTGQRQETQYF; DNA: TGTGCCAGCACGGGACAGCGTCAAGAGACCCAGTACTTC
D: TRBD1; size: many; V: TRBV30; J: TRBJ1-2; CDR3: CAWRGWTGIMGYTF; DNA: TGTGCCTGGAGGGGATGGACAGGAATTATGGGCTACACCTTC
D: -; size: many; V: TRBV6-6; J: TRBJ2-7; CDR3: CASSLRGTPYEQYF; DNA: TGTGCCAGCAGCCTCCGGGGGACTCCCTACGAGCAGTACTTC
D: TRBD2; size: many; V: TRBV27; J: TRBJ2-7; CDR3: CASRGMGWRGGYEQYF; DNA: TGTGCCAGCAGGGGAATGGGGTGGCGGGGGGGCTACGAGCAGTACTTC
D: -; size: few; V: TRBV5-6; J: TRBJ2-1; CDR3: CASSLGHRAGEQFF; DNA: TGTGCCAGCAGCTTGGGACACAGGGCTGGTGAGCAGTTCTTC
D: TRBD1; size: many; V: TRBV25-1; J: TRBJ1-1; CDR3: CASTRTGTNTEAFF; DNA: TGTGCCAGCACAAGGACAGGGACGAACACTGAAGCTTTCTTT
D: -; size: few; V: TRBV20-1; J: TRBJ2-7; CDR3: CSAQTPDSTYEQYF; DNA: TGCAGTGCTCAGACACCGGACAGCACCTACGAGCAGTACTTC
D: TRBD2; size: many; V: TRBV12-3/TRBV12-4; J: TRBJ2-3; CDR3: CASSLTGGSTDTQYF; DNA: TGTGCCAGCAGTTTAACCGGGGGGAGCACAGATACGCAGTATTTT
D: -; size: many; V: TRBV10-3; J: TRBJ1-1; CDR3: CAISRGEDTEAFF; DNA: TGTGCCATCAGTCGGGGGGAGGACACTGAAGCTTTCTTT
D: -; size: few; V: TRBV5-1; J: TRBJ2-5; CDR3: CASSFTRGKETQYF; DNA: TGCGCCAGCAGCTTTACTAGGGGAAAGGAGACCCAGTACTTC
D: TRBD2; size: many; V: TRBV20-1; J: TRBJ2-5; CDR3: CSARGASGGMKETQYF; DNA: TGCAGTGCTAGAGGTGCTAGCGGGGGGATGAAAGAGACCCAGTACTTC
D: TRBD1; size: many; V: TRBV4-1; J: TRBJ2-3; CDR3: CASSLKGPGQGAQYF; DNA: TGCGCCAGCAGCCTGAAGGGACCGGGACAGGGAGCGCAGTATTTT
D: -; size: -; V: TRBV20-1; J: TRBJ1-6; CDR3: CSARTGASPSTNSPLHF; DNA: TGCAGTGCTAGAACGGGGGCTAGCCCGTCAACCAATTCACCCCTCCACTTT